In this sample, the clone carrying this TCR beta chain turned up many times. Its antigen is not known. This entry comes from a study of Graves' ophthalmopathy and Graves' hyperthyroidism. Diagnostic conclusions were grounded in clinical symptoms, serum thyroxine, TRAb, thyroid ultrasound and orbital computed tomography. Amplification targeted the TCR beta CDR3 regions, with RNA transcripts as the source material. Second-round multiplex PCR followed a first-round RT-PCR using HTBI primers. Via MiXCR, TCRdb re-called the multiplex PCR reads, giving one row per CDR3 protein. The sample records 560,000 or so distinct CDR3 sequences, approximately 37% being singletons. Study-wide results and limits: Ophthalmopathy progression predictions by the model showed approximately 75% specificity and about 71% sensitivity. Among thyroid clonotypes expanded above 0.001 frequency, most also appeared in blood.

Per the germline V gene, CDR1 is SNHLY and CDR2 is FYNNEI. The J segment lost 0 bases and the V segment lost 6 bases, leaving 7 bases of the junction unmatched. The CDR3 has 15 amino acids. The receptor was isolated from an adult man with Graves' hyperthyroidism. Sequenced input: peripheral blood or thyroid tissue (not recorded which). The J gene is TRBJ2-5, the V gene TRBV2; 7 bases fit TRBD1. For the CDR3, the DNA is TGTGCCAGCAGCGACAGGGCTACTTACCAAGAGACCCAGTACTTC. Its translation: CASSDRATYQETQYF.